This is a list of T cell receptor beta chains from one sample in a study of blood T cell repertoires in COVID-19. Data came from immunoSEQ multiplex PCR; TCRdb stores just in-frame clones and leaves some out. This repertoire shows some 250,000 clones, about 87% found once; its top ten account for about 5%. Sample: peripheral blood. The receptors were sampled from a woman between 55 and 75 years old with COVID-19, enrolled during active disease. CDR3s include the opening cysteine and the closing phenylalanine or tryptophan.

J gene	V gene	CDR3 protein
TRBJ2-7	TRBV5-6	CASSLRFGLAGGSGEQYF
TRBJ1-6	TRBV9	CASSVEGSHSPLHF
TRBJ1-2	TRBV28	CASSSPGQRGYTF
TRBJ2-1	TRBV28	CASRVRTSGNNEQFF
TRBJ2-7	TRBV7-9	CATTGALREQYF
TRBJ2-3	TRBV11-2	CASSPRLAGSTDTQYF
TRBJ1-2	TRBV24-1	CATSDWTGRVHGYTF
TRBJ2-7	TRBV7-9	CASSLGAHHLYEQYF
TRBJ2-7	TRBV10-3	CATLQRENNEQYF
TRBJ2-3	TRBV9	CASSVAASGRTDTQYF
TRBJ1-5	TRBV6-2/TRBV6-3	CASSRDSLSNQPQHF
TRBJ1-5	TRBV10-2	CASSALLGDRQDQPQHF
TRBJ1-2	TRBV6-1	CASSEQLDGRENGYTF
TRBJ1-6	TRBV6-4	CASSEERDSPLHF
TRBJ2-7	TRBV24-1	CATSDSGHPYEQYF
TRBJ2-3	TRBV9	CASSVVPGGRTDTQYF
TRBJ2-3	TRBV4-1	CASSQARTGLSTDTQYF
TRBJ2-2	TRBV4-2	CASSPRLVKSLFGELFF
TRBJ1-4	TRBV9	CASSPSGGNEKLFF
TRBJ2-2	TRBV5-4	CASSYEANTGELFF
TRBJ1-5	TRBV5-1	CASSSEGDQPQHF
TRBJ2-7	TRBV6-9	CASSLKMDIRAYEQYF
TRBJ2-1	TRBV10-3	CAISDSSDEQFF
TRBJ2-6	TRBV3-1/TRBV3-2	CASSQVLPNRGHLAGANVLTF
TRBJ2-3	TRBV6-5	CASSYRTGPQYF
TRBJ2-5	TRBV9	CASREGRYQETQYF
TRBJ1-5	TRBV7-9	CASSSDLSYQPQHF
TRBJ2-3	TRBV7-2	CASSPVMTDTQYF
TRBJ2-5	TRBV3-1/TRBV3-2	CASSKGLAIETQYF
TRBJ2-7	TRBV7-2	CASSSRESYEQYF
TRBJ2-1	TRBV30	CALRPLGGYNEQFF
TRBJ2-5	TRBV20-1	CSASGPSGRGFQETQYF
TRBJ2-2	TRBV5-6	CASSVRGRGTGELFF
TRBJ2-3	TRBV15	CATSRDGGRTDTQYF
TRBJ1-1	TRBV19	CASGGRGPNTEAFF
TRBJ2-1	TRBV27	CASGHTALTSNEQFF
TRBJ2-1	TRBV11-3	CASSLGQGLAEGNEQFF
TRBJ2-3	TRBV4-1	CASSNRDTGPDTQYF
TRBJ2-2	TRBV20-1	CSASTPPLAGGNTGELFF
TRBJ2-2	TRBV10-3	CAISELPSNTGELFF
TRBJ1-1	TRBV27	CASSEWRPPVNTEAFF
TRBJ1-1	TRBV6-5	CASRGQGDTEAFF
TRBJ2-5	TRBV30	CAWQTVQETQYF